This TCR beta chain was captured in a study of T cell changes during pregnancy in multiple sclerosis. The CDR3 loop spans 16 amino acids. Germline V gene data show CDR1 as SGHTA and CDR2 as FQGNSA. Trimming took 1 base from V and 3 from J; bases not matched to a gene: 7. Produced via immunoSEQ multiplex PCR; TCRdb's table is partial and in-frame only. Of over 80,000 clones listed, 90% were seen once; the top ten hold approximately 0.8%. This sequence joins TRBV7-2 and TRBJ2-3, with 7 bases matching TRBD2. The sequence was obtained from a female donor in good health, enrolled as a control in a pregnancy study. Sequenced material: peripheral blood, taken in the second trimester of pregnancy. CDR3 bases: TGTGCCAGCAGCTTAGTGCCCCTGGGGGGGACAGATACGCAGTATTTT. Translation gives CASSLVPLGGTDTQYF.